The present entry profiles one TCR delta chain with its context. The antigen is undetermined. This likely stems from a read error, as it lies one base from a far larger clone. This sample includes further DNA sequences coding for the same CDR3. Per the germline V gene, CDR1 is TVYSNPD and CDR2 is GDNSRS (reference sequence). Trimming took 3 bases from V and 6 from J; bases not matched to a gene: 24. This CDR3 is 19 amino acids long. This sample was included in a study of γδ T cells in repeated Plasmodium falciparum infection. Study at large: Timepoints: baseline, immediately before selected infections, and 21 days after every infection. Study observations and caveats: Vdelta2-negative gammadelta repertoires appeared less diverse and less shared in Malian than Australian children. One small rural Malian village, predominantly a single ethnic group, supplied the cohort.

Bulk repertoires came from Vgamma9/Vdelta2+ or Vdelta2-negative gammadelta T cells flow-sorted from PBMC. TCRdb applied CATT to the multiplex PCR reads for clone calling. Found here are 55,000 to 70,000 delta-chain clones, over 1.5% of them singletons; the top ten hold over 12%. The source material was gamma-delta T cells from blood. The TCR comes from a pool of human donors (malaria-infected and uninfected, not separated). The chain combines TRDV3 with TRDJ1; 11 bases are a match to TRDD3. Since TCRdb gives no J gene, matching the DNA to germline was used here to assign it. CDR3 sequence (DNA): TGTGCCTTCCAGTGGCCCCCTAATCTACTGGGGGATAGCAGAAATAAACTCATCTTT. Protein: CAFQWPPNLLGDSRNKLIF.